These T cell receptor beta chains were read from a single sample in a study of blood T cell repertoires in COVID-19. Repertoires were generated with immunoSEQ multiplex PCR, while TCRdb's copy carries only in-frame clones and drops some. The sample records 83,000 or so clones, 75% to 85% being singletons. Sequenced input: peripheral blood. These receptors were taken from an elderly woman with acute or convalescent COVID-19. Each CDR3 is given with its conserved first and last residue. The D gene is left open where the match is weak. Clone size appears in some rows only: once, few, many, or a class for an expanded clone.

cdr3_aa: CASSTQGNRGYGYTF
cdr3_nt: TGTGCCAGCAGCACACAGGGAAATCGAGGTTATGGCTACACCTTC
j_call: TRBJ1-2
clone_size: .
v_call: TRBV7-2
d_call: .

cdr3_aa: CASSLMASGVNEQFF
cdr3_nt: TGTGCCAGCAGCTTGATGGCTAGCGGGGTCAATGAGCAGTTCTTC
j_call: TRBJ2-1
clone_size: .
v_call: TRBV7-3
d_call: TRBD2

cdr3_aa: CASSGHTEAFF
cdr3_nt: TGTGCCAGCAGCGGCCACACTGAAGCTTTCTTT
j_call: TRBJ1-1
clone_size: few
v_call: TRBV11-2
d_call: .

cdr3_aa: CASSHPSFTDTQYF
cdr3_nt: TGCGCCAGCAGCCACCCCTCTTTCACAGATACGCAGTATTTT
j_call: TRBJ2-3
clone_size: .
v_call: TRBV4-1
d_call: .

cdr3_aa: CASTPGGSGNTIYF
cdr3_nt: TGTGCCAGCACCCCGGGAGGGTCTGGAAACACCATATATTTT
j_call: TRBJ1-3
clone_size: few
v_call: TRBV28
d_call: .

cdr3_aa: CASSPAWASGIGGGTDTQYF
cdr3_nt: TGTGCCAGCTCACCAGCCTGGGCTAGCGGGATAGGAGGTGGCACAGATACGCAGTATTTT
j_call: TRBJ2-3
clone_size: .
v_call: TRBV18
d_call: TRBD2

cdr3_aa: CASSLEGATNTGELFF
cdr3_nt: TGTGCCAGCAGCTTAGAGGGTGCTACGAACACCGGGGAGCTGTTTTTT
j_call: TRBJ2-2
clone_size: .
v_call: TRBV7-3
d_call: .

cdr3_aa: CASSLDTSGSYNEQFF
cdr3_nt: TGTGCCAGCAGCTTGGATACTAGCGGCTCCTACAATGAGCAGTTCTTC
j_call: TRBJ2-1
clone_size: once
v_call: TRBV7-2
d_call: TRBD2

cdr3_aa: CASSFQQGVNEKLFF
cdr3_nt: TGTGCCAGTAGCTTCCAACAGGGGGTGAATGAAAAACTGTTTTTT
j_call: TRBJ1-4
clone_size: .
v_call: TRBV19
d_call: TRBD1

cdr3_aa: CAISGGLQVGYTF
cdr3_nt: TGTGCCATCAGTGGAGGCTTGCAAGTGGGCTACACCTTC
j_call: TRBJ1-2
clone_size: .
v_call: TRBV10-3
d_call: .